Listed here is a single TCR beta chain. These data come from a study of blood T cell repertoires in COVID-19. Looking at the study overall: Collection of acute and convalescent COVID-19 samples took place in the United States, Italy and Spain. Nucleic acid was either cDNA or gDNA, and it came from T cells, B-cell-depleted T cells, or PBMCs.

TCRdb keeps only in-frame clones here, not all; method: immunoSEQ multiplex PCR. The sample has fewer than 250,000 clones, around four fifths seen once; the top ten hold about 4.5%. The source material was peripheral blood. The receptor was derived from a woman in her 70s with acute or convalescent COVID-19.

CDR3 bases: TGTGCCAGCAGCTCGTCCGGGACAGGGGGTTGGGGCTATGGCTACACCTTC. This encodes CASSSSGTGGWGYGYTF. This sequence joins TRBV5-6 and TRBJ1-2, with 11 bases lining up with TRBD1. Germline CDR1 SGHDT, CDR2 YYEEEE. The junction had 11 bases not matched to a gene; V was cut back by 3 bases and J by 4 bases. This CDR3 spans 17 amino acids.